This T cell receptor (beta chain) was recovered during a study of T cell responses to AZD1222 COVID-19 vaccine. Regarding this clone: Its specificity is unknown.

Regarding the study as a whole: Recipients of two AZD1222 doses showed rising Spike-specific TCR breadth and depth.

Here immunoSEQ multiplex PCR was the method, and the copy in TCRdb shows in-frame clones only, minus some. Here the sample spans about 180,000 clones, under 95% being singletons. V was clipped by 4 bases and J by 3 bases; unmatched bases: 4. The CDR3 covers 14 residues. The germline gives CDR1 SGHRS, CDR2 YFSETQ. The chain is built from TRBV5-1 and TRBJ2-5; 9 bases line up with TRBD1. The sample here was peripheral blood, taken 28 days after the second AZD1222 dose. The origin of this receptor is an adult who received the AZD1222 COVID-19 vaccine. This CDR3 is CASSPGQGEETQYF. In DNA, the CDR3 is TGCGCCAGCAGCCCGGGACAGGGAGAAGAGACCCAGTACTTC.